The 20 T cell receptor beta chains in this list originate from one sample, sequenced in a study of blood T cell repertoires in COVID-19. The data were produced by immunoSEQ multiplex PCR, yet TCRdb's version contains in-frame clones alone and is incomplete. The table has about 350,000 clones, over 75% seen once; the top ten hold 1%. Sequences were obtained from PBMCs or T cells enriched from blood (not recorded which). These receptors were obtained from a woman under 40 who had recovered from COVID-19.

This chain links TRBV4-1 with TRBJ2-7, with 10 bases that match TRBD1. The CDR3 contains 15 residues. The trim removed 4 bases at V and 3 bases at J, leaving 6 bases unmatched. In germline, CDR1 is MGHRA, CDR2 YSYEKL. CDR3 sequence: CASSPWGQGIYEQYF. CDR3 nucleotide sequence: TGCGCCAGCAGCCCTTGGGGACAGGGGATCTACGAGCAGTACTTC.

The rearrangement uses TRBV7-2 and TRBJ2-3; 11 bases agree with TRBD2. Germline V gene lookup returns CDR1 SGHTA and CDR2 FQGNSA. The length of the CDR3 is 16 residues. V trimming: 2 bases; J trimming: 1 base; junction bases outside the gene matches: 2. In DNA, the CDR3 is TGTGCCAGCAGCTTACTAGCGGGGGGTCGCACAGATACGCAGTATTTT. Its translation: CASSLLAGGRTDTQYF.

The chain links TRBV21-1 to TRBJ1-1. TRBV21-1 is given as a pseudogene. The CDR3 sequence is 17 residues long. The CDR3 protein is CASSKSGGREWDTEAFF. The CDR3 nucleotides are TGTGCCAGCAGCAAAAGTGGGGGGAGGGAGTGGGACACTGAAGCTTTCTTT.

This chain joins TRBV30 and TRBJ1-5; possible D gene TRBD1, 5 bases. The CDR3 loop spans 15 amino acids. Germline values: CDR1 GTSNPN, CDR2 SVGIG (reference sequence). The V gene lost 0 bases and the J gene lost 4 bases, with 13 bases spanning the gap. The CDR3 coding sequence is TGTGCCTGGAGTGTCGGGGGGGGTAGGAATCAGCCCCAGCATTTT. Its translation is CAWSVGGGRNQPQHF.

The chain carries TRBV11-2 and TRBJ2-2; tentative D call: TRBD1 (6 bases). Per germline, CDR1 SGHAT and CDR2 FQNNGV. The CDR3 loop spans 15 amino acids. V was shortened by 1 base and J by 5 bases, with 11 bases between the two germline ends. CDR3 coding DNA: TGTGCCAGCAGCTTAGCCGACAGGCCAACCGGGGAGCTGTTTTTT. This encodes CASSLADRPTGELFF.

The chain carries TRBV25-1 and TRBJ1-2; D is undetermined. Germline V gene lookup returns CDR1 MGHDK and CDR2 SYGVNS. The germline V and J ends were trimmed by 4 bases and 7 bases, with 13 bases remaining between them. The CDR3 length is 13 residues. Here the CDR3 DNA reads TGTGCCAGCAGTGCTTCCGAGACGGGTGGCTACACCTTC. This sequence encodes CASSASETGGYTF.

V usage is TRBV23-1 and J usage is TRBJ2-1, with 7 nucleotides matching TRBD1. TRBV23-1 is an ORF, with its function uncertain. V lost 9 bases, J lost 5 bases, and 10 bases stayed unmatched. This CDR3 region has 14 residues. The CDR3 is CARPPPGTDNEQFF. The CDR3 DNA reads as TGCGCCAGACCCCCCCCCGGGACAGACAATGAGCAGTTCTTC.

This rearrangement joins TRBV4-2 to TRBJ1-1; 8 nucleotides match TRBD1. V lost 4 bases, J lost 4 bases, and 11 bases stayed unmatched. The CDR3 runs 16 residues. Germline V gene lookup returns CDR1 LGHNA and CDR2 YNFKEQ. In DNA form, the CDR3 reads TGTGCCAGCAGCCCAGCACAGGGGGAATTCGGCACTGAAGCTTTCTTT. It translates to CASSPAQGEFGTEAFF.

V and J are TRBV5-1 and TRBJ2-5, with a tentative D call TRBD2 (6 bases). The V end lost 3 bases, the J end lost 5 bases, and 17 bases lay between the germline ends. Germline-derived CDR1 and CDR2 are SGHRS and YFSETQ. CDR3 size: 15 residues. The CDR3 nucleotides are TGCGCCAGCAGCTGGGCGGGACGGACGGAGGAGACCCAGTACTTC. Protein: CASSWAGRTEETQYF.

The rearrangement links TRBV11-3 to TRBJ2-2, with 9 bases fitting TRBD1. The ends lost 5 bases at V and 5 bases at J; junction bases unmatched: 12. The germline gives CDR1 SGHNT, CDR2 YENEEA. The CDR3 spans 17 residues. Here the CDR3 DNA reads TGTGCCAGCAGCCAAGGGATAGGGGGACAGGGAACCGGGGAGCTGTTTTTT. It is translated as CASSQGIGGQGTGELFF. The full variable domain, rest sourced from reference TRBV11-3 and TRBJ2-2, is EAGVVQSPRYKIIEKKQPVAFWCNPISGHNTLYWYLQNLGQGPELLIRYENEEAVDDSQLPKDRFSAERLKGVDSTLKIQPAELGDSAVYLCASSQGIGGQGTGELFFGEGSRLTVL.

CDR3 amino acids: CASSLSSGANEKLFF. The CDR3 DNA sequence: TGTGCCAGCAGCTTAAGTTCAGGGGCTAATGAAAAACTGTTTTTT. The V call is TRBV7-2, the J call TRBJ1-4; a weak D match, TRBD1 (6 bases). This CDR3 comprises 15 residues. The V gene lost 2 bases and the J gene lost 3 bases, with 10 bases spanning the gap. Germline loops: CDR1 SGHTA, CDR2 FQGNSA.

CDR3 sequence reads: CSVPKGDTDTQYF. The CDR3 bases are TGCAGCGTTCCAAAGGGAGACACAGATACGCAGTATTTT. The chain recombines TRBV29-1 with TRBJ2-3; D possibly corresponds to TRBD2 (5 bases). V lost 5 bases and J 2 bases, leaving 11 bases between the germline ends. Germline V CDR1 and CDR2: SQVTM, ANQGSEA. This CDR3 contains 13 residues.

In its sample, this clone was seen a few times. The V gene is TRBV7-2, the J gene TRBJ2-5; a possible D gene is TRBD1 (5 bases). V gave up 5 bases and J gave up 7 bases, with 17 bases separating them. The CDR3 runs to 14 residues. Germline loops: CDR1 SGHTA, CDR2 FQGNSA. The CDR3 nucleotides are TGTGCCAGCAGCCCCCAGGGCAGGGCCGGGACCCAGTACTTC. It yields the protein CASSPQGRAGTQYF.

V gene TRBV6-5 combines with J gene TRBJ2-3, with a weak D call TRBD2 (6 bases). The CDR3 totals 15 residues. CDR1 and CDR2 from the germline V gene are MNHEY and SVGAGI. V shed 4 bases and J shed 0 bases, with 11 bases lying between them. CDR3 nucleotides: TGTGCCAGCAGTTTACTAGGGACTAGCACAGATACGCAGTATTTT. Translating it yields CASSLLGTSTDTQYF.

This clone was detected once. The rearrangement uses TRBV6-2 or TRBV6-3 and TRBJ2-3; 11 bases line up with TRBD2. Germline CDR1 MNHEY, CDR2 SVGEGT. There are 16 residues in the CDR3. Trimming cost V 2 bases and J 5 bases; bases outside gene matches: 6. CDR3 DNA sequence: TGTGCCAGCAGTTACGCAACTAGCGGGGGCAGAGATACGCAGTATTTT. This translates into CASSYATSGGRDTQYF.

The chain carries TRBV19 and TRBJ2-3; 9 nucleotides agree with TRBD1. The CDR3 totals 16 residues. The germline gives CDR1 LNHDA, CDR2 SQIVND (reference sequence). Trimming took 4 bases from V and 2 from J; bases not matched to a gene: 7. The CDR3 DNA follows: TGTGCCAGTAGTAAGGCCCGGGACAGGGCCACAGATACGCAGTATTTT. Amino acids: CASSKARDRATDTQYF.

This chain connects TRBV30 to TRBJ1-2, with 10 bases identical to TRBD1. Germline V gene lookup returns CDR1 GTSNPN and CDR2 SVGIG (reference sequence). The CDR3 consists of 16 residues. The junction had 6 bases not matched to a gene; V was cut back by 2 bases and J by 0 bases. CDR3 in DNA: TGTGCCTGGAGTAAGGGACAGGGGACCTCTAACTATGGCTACACCTTC. This codes for CAWSKGQGTSNYGYTF.

This clone appeared many times. The V and J genes are TRBV18 and TRBJ2-7, with TRBD1 matching 10 bases. The length of the CDR3 is 17 residues. Trimming at V came to 2 bases and at J to 2 bases, leaving 9 bases not matched to a gene. The germline V gene encodes CDR1 KGHSH and CDR2 LQKENI. This CDR3 reads CASSPTTGGAYPYEQYF. The CDR3 DNA is TGTGCCAGCTCACCAACGACAGGGGGCGCGTATCCCTACGAGCAGTACTTC.

J is TRBJ1-6 and V is TRBV28; D gene ambiguous. CDR3 length equals 16 residues. Germline-derived CDR1 and CDR2 are MDHEN and SYDVKM. Trimming removed 6 bases at V and 0 bases at J, with 12 bases between. DNA of the CDR3: TGTGCCAGCAGGCCGGATAGGAGCTCCTATAATTCACCCCTCCACTTT. This gives the protein CASRPDRSSYNSPLHF.

The chain is built from TRBV7-9 and TRBJ1-2; D remains ambiguous. The CDR3 totals 14 residues. Germline CDR1 and CDR2: SEHNR and FQNEAQ (reference sequence). V was clipped by 7 bases and J by 4 bases, with 16 bases between them. DNA of the CDR3: TGTGCCAGCACTTCCGCGGGGATGGGCTATGGCTACACCTTC. It encodes CASTSAGMGYGYTF.